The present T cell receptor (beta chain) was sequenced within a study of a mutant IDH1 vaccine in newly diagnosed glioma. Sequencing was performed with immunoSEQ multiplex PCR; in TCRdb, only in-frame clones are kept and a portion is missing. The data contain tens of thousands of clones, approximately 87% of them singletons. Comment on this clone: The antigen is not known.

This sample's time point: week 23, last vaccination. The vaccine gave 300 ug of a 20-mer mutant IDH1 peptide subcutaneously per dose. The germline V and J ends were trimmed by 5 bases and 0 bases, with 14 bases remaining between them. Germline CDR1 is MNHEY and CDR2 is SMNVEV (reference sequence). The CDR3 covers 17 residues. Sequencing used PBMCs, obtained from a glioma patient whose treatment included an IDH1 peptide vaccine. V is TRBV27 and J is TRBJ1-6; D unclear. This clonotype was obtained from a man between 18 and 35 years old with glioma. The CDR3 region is CASSLGPFSSYNSPLHF. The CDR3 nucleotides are TGTGCCAGCAGTCTCGGGCCCTTTTCCTCCTATAATTCACCCCTCCACTTT.